Below, one T cell receptor (beta chain) is given with its context. Its antigen is unidentified. The data belong to a study of cytomegalovirus exposure and HLA in healthy donors. Across the whole study: Earlier findings included roughly 120 million unique TCR beta sequences obtained from 150 million to 200 million T cells.

The PCR was carried out with 60 Vbeta primers and 13 Jbeta primers. The method was immunoSEQ multiplex PCR; TCRdb's version includes in-frame clones alone and lacks a portion of them. This table has around 100,000 clones, around 78% appearing once. Findings and limits, study-wide: A classifier reportedly called cytomegalovirus status with high sensitivity and specificity.

Germline V gene sequence: CDR1 LNHDA, CDR2 SQIVND (reference sequence). V was trimmed by 5 bases and J by 3 bases, leaving 11 bases between them. The CDR3 contains 14 residues. The rearrangement joins TRBV19 to TRBJ1-5; possible D gene TRBD1, 6 bases. The sequenced sample was PBMCs. This TCR was sampled from a man aged 40-55 years in good health and CMV-seronegative. CDR3 nucleotide sequence: TGTGCCAGTAGTGTCCGGGACAACAATCAGCCCCAGCATTTT. This gives the protein CASSVRDNNQPQHF.